Shown below are 18 T cell receptor beta chains from a single sample sequenced in a study of T-cell reconstitution after alpha-beta-depleted transplantation in children. Unique molecular identifiers were incorporated into the prepared TCRbeta library. TCRdb passed the PCR reads through MiXCR, listing each CDR3 protein once. The sample consists of around 960,000 distinct CDR3 sequences, 25% to 35% of them appearing once. The sequences come from PBMCs, mostly from graft donor cells, collected 360 days after TCRalphabeta/CD19-depleted stem cell transplant. The receptors derive from a boy under two years old who had a stem cell transplant for SCID, so the T cells may come from the graft donor.

This rearrangement joins TRBV6-2 or TRBV6-3 to TRBJ2-7; D unresolved. The CDR3 totals 14 residues. CDR1 is MNHEY, CDR2 SVGEGT, per germline. Trimming took off 0 bases at V and 3 bases at J, with 9 bases between the two ends. The CDR3 DNA follows: TGTGCCAGCAGTTACTCCCCCCTACACTACGAGCAGTACTTC. Translated, it gives CASSYSPLHYEQYF.

This clonotype was found a few times. The CDR3 reads CSATPLDRDNQPQHF. The CDR3 nucleotides are TGCAGTGCTACTCCCTTGGACAGGGACAATCAGCCCCAGCATTTT. The gene calls are TRBV20-1 and TRBJ1-5, with 8 bases matching TRBD1. This CDR3 has 15 amino acids. Germline V gene lookup returns CDR1 DFQATT and CDR2 SNEGSKA (reference sequence). The junction had 8 bases not matched to a gene; V was cut back by 4 bases and J by 3 bases.

The genes are TRBV7-2 and TRBJ2-1; TRBD1 might be the D (8 bases). The CDR3 spans 17 residues. CDR1 SGHTA and CDR2 FQGNSA come from the germline V gene. Trimming removed 2 bases from V and 6 bases from J, with 20 bases in between. CDR3 region: CASSLIPNRGGSNEQFF. For the CDR3, the DNA is TGTGCCAGCAGCTTAATCCCCAACAGGGGGGGCTCCAATGAGCAGTTCTTC.

The V call is TRBV20-1, the J call TRBJ2-2; D is undetermined. The V end was cut by 3 bases, the J end by 6 bases, with 11 bases between. The CDR3 is made up of 13 amino acids. CDR1 and CDR2 from the germline V gene are DFQATT and SNEGSKA (reference sequence). The CDR3 DNA reads as TGCAGTGCTAGCCTTGCATGGGCCGGGGAGCTGTTTTTT. It encodes CSASLAWAGELFF.

This clonotype was observed a few times. The rearrangement uses TRBV4-1 and TRBJ2-7; TRBD1 agrees at 8 bases. The V gene end was trimmed by 1 base and the J gene end by 4 bases; junction bases not matched to a gene: 6. This CDR3 region has 15 residues. CDR1 and CDR2 (germline): MGHRA, YSYEKL. For the CDR3, the DNA is TGCGCCAGCAGCCAAGGGACAGGGAGCACGTACGAGCAGTACTTC. Translated, it gives CASSQGTGSTYEQYF.

This chain uses TRBV4-3 with TRBJ2-2, with D perhaps matching TRBD2 (6 bases). Germline assignment: CDR1 LGHNA and CDR2 YSLEER. The CDR3 totals 16 residues. Trimming shortened V by 0 bases and J by 2 bases, and 10 bases separated the two germline ends. CDR3 sequence (DNA): TGCGCCAGCAGCCAAGATTACGGGGGTAACACCGGGGAGCTGTTTTTT. Its translation: CASSQDYGGNTGELFF.

This clonotype came up a few times. This chain uses TRBV9 with TRBJ2-7, with a tentative D call TRBD2 (5 bases). The CDR3 covers 16 residues. Germline V lookup: CDR1 SGDLS, CDR2 YYNGEE. Trimming took 0 bases from V and 5 from J, leaving 18 bases between them. The CDR3 DNA is TGTGCCAGCAGCGTAGGGTGGACTGTCCCCAGCCACGAGCAGTACTTC. Protein: CASSVGWTVPSHEQYF.

The chain couples TRBV6-2 or TRBV6-3 to TRBJ2-1; 11 bases match TRBD2. The CDR3 length is 22 residues. Germline lookup yields CDR1 MNHEY and CDR2 SVGEGT. J gave up 10 bases and V 2 bases, and 28 bases lay outside the gene matches. The CDR3 DNA reads TGTGCCAGCAGTTACGCTCCCATTAACCACTCACGTATTAGCGGGGGGGCTTGGGAGCAGTTCTTC. This encodes CASSYAPINHSRISGGAWEQFF.

This chain's CDR3 is CASSLVYGPSTDTQYF. The CDR3 bases are TGCGCCAGCAGCTTGGTATACGGACCTAGCACAGATACGCAGTATTTT. The chain carries TRBV5-1 and TRBJ2-3; D remains ambiguous. The CDR3 runs to 16 residues. The V end was cut by 0 bases, the J end by 0 bases, with 11 bases between. CDR1 SGHRS and CDR2 YFSETQ come from the germline V gene.

The gene calls are TRBV12-3 or TRBV12-4 and TRBJ2-7, with D unresolved. Trimming removed 2 bases from V and 3 bases from J, with 8 bases in between. This CDR3 spans 13 amino acids. The CDR3 loop reads CASSLYVDYEQYF. The CDR3, as DNA: TGTGCCAGCAGTTTATATGTGGACTACGAGCAGTACTTC.

This clonotype was detected a few times. The chain carries TRBV20-1 and TRBJ1-2, with D tentatively TRBD1 (6 bases). The V gene lost 0 bases and the J gene lost 3 bases, with 14 bases spanning the gap. The CDR3 is 15 residues long. Germline V CDR1 and CDR2: DFQATT, SNEGSKA (reference sequence). DNA for the CDR3: TGCAGTGCTAGAGATGGGGGGGCGCGCGACTATGGCTACACCTTC. Protein: CSARDGGARDYGYTF.

This chain's CDR3 is CSVDGSGVSSYNEQFF. CDR3 DNA sequence: TGCAGCGTCGACGGTAGCGGGGTGAGCTCCTACAATGAGCAGTTCTTC. The chain links TRBV29-1 to TRBJ2-1; TRBD2 matches 8 bases. The J segment lost 0 bases and the V segment lost 6 bases, leaving 10 bases of the junction unmatched. Per germline, CDR1 SQVTM and CDR2 ANQGSEA. The CDR3 runs to 16 residues.

This clonotype was counted a few times. The genes are TRBV6-5 and TRBJ2-7; TRBD1 might be the D (6 bases). V was trimmed by 1 base and J by 2 bases, leaving 12 bases between them. The CDR3 covers 15 residues. Germline lookup yields CDR1 MNHEY and CDR2 SVGAGI. This chain's CDR3 is CASSYWQQGTYEQYF. For the CDR3, the DNA is TGTGCCAGCAGTTACTGGCAACAGGGAACCTACGAGCAGTACTTC.

V usage is TRBV12-3 or TRBV12-4 and J usage is TRBJ1-5; D unresolved. V was shortened by 3 bases and J by 0 bases, with 6 bases between the two germline ends. The CDR3 spans 14 residues. CDR3 amino acids: CASSFGISNQPQHF. DNA of the CDR3: TGTGCCAGCAGTTTCGGAATTAGCAATCAGCCCCAGCATTTT.

V gene TRBV5-1 combines with J gene TRBJ2-2; 10 bases map to TRBD1. The CDR3 loop spans 16 amino acids. Looked up from germline, CDR1 is SGHRS and CDR2 is YFSETQ. Unmatched junction bases numbered 7, after V lost 6 bases and J lost 2 bases. CDR3 DNA: TGCGCCAGCACGGGGAAGACAGGGGGCAACACCGGGGAGCTGTTTTTT. Protein sequence: CASTGKTGGNTGELFF.

This chain uses TRBV5-1 with TRBJ2-3; 7 nucleotides align to TRBD2. Germline V gene data show CDR1 as SGHRS and CDR2 as YFSETQ. The CDR3 runs to 15 residues. V gave up 9 bases and J gave up 2 bases; unmatched junction bases: 12. The CDR3 reads CAIWPGLRDTDTQYF. The CDR3 DNA reads as TGCGCCATCTGGCCGGGACTACGAGACACAGATACGCAGTATTTT.

As regards this clonotype: A read error is likely, as this CDR3 ends without the conserved phenylalanine or tryptophan. The chain combines TRBV4-1 with TRBJ1-2; D is unclear. The CDR3 totals 13 residues. With 1 base removed from V and 4 bases from J, the gap between germline ends came to 7 bases. The germline V gene has CDR1 MGHRA and CDR2 YSYEKL. The CDR3 sequence is CASSQVSGYGYTY. The CDR3 DNA reads as TGCGCCAGCAGCCAAGTTAGTGGCTATGGCTACACCTAC.

In its sample, this clonotype was seen a few times. The V call is TRBV20-1, the J call TRBJ2-3; the match to TRBD2 covers 11 bases. The CDR3 contains 12 residues. The germline V gene encodes CDR1 DFQATT and CDR2 SNEGSKA (reference sequence). The junction had 6 bases not matched to a gene; V was cut back by 4 bases and J by 12 bases. CDR3 protein: CSATLAGGPQYF. Written as DNA, the CDR3 is TGCAGTGCTACTTTAGCGGGGGGGCCTCAGTATTTT.